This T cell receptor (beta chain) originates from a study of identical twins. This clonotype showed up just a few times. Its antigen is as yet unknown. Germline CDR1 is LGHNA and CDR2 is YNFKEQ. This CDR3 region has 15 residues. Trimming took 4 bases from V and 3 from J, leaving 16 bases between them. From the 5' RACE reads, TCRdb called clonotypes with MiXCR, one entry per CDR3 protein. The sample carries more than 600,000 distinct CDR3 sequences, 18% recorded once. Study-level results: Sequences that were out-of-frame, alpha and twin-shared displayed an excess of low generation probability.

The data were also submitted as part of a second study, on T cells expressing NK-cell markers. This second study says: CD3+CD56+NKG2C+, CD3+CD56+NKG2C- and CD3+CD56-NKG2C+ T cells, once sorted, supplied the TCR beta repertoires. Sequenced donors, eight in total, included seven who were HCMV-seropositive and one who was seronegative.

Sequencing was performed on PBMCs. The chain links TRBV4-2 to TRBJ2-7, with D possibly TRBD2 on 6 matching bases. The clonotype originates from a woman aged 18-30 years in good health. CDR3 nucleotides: TGTGCCAGCAGCCCGTGGGACTTAGGTTTCTACGAGCAGTACTTC. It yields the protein CASSPWDLGFYEQYF.